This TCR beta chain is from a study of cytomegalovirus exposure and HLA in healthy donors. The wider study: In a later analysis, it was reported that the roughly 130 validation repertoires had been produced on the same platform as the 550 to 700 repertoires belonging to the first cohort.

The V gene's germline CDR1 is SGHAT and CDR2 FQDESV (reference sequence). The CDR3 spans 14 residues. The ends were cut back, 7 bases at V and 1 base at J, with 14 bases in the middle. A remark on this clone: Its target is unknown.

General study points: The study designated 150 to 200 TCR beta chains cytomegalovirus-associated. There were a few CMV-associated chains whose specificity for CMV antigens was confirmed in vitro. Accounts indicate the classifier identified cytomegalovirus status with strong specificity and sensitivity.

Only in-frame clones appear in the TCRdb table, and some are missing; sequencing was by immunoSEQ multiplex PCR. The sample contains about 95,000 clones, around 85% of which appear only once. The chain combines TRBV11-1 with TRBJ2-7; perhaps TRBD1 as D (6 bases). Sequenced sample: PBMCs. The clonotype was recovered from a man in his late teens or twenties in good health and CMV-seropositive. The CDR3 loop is CASTGRQGSYEQYF. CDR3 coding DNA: TGTGCCAGCACGGGGCGGCAGGGGTCCTACGAGCAGTACTTC.